Below, 3 T cell receptor beta chains from the same sample are listed, as sequenced in a study of glioma-infiltrating T cells. Using RNA template, CDR3s of TCR alpha and beta were amplified with iRepertoire arm-PCR. TCRdb reprocessed the multiplex PCR reads via MiXCR and lists one record per CDR3 protein. The table lists about 93,000 distinct CDR3 sequences, 35% to 45% of them singletons. The specimen sequenced was glioma tissue, nonneoplastic brain tissue, or PBMCs (not recorded which). The receptors shown here come from a human donor with low-grade glioma or glioblastoma, undergoing nonglioma brain surgery, or in good health (not recorded which).

This clonotype was detected ten times or more. The chain carries TRBV28 and TRBJ1-1; tentatively, D is TRBD1 (5 bases). CDR3 length equals 11 residues. The ends were cut back, 6 bases at V and 6 bases at J, with 8 bases in the middle. Per germline, CDR1 MDHEN and CDR2 SYDVKM. This CDR3 reads CASRRGAEAFF. CDR3 coding DNA: TGTGCCAGCAGGAGGGGTGCTGAAGCTTTCTTT.

This clonotype has ten or more counts. This sequence joins TRBV19 and TRBJ1-3; D gene unclear. There are 13 residues in the CDR3. Germline CDR1 LNHDA, CDR2 SQIVND (reference sequence). V was cut by 5 bases and J by 7 bases, with 12 bases left in between. The chain's CDR3 is CASSLGLENTIYF. Here the CDR3 DNA reads TGTGCCAGTAGTCTCGGACTTGAGAACACCATATATTTT.

This rearrangement joins TRBV6-2 or TRBV6-3 to TRBJ1-4, with 7 bases that match TRBD1. The V gene end was trimmed by 4 bases and the J gene end by 0 bases; junction bases not matched to a gene: 2. Germline loops: CDR1 MNHEY, CDR2 SVGEGT. CDR3 length: 15 residues. The CDR3 region has the DNA TGTGCCAGCAGTTTTGGGACAGCAACTAATGAAAAACTGTTTTTT. Protein product: CASSFGTATNEKLFF.